This passage covers 9 T cell receptor beta chains from one sample sequenced in a study of blood T cell repertoires in COVID-19. Sequencing was performed with immunoSEQ multiplex PCR; in TCRdb, only in-frame clones are kept and a portion is missing. The sample has around 300,000 clones, around 90% seen once. The sample consisted of peripheral blood. These receptors were collected from a man between 45 and 60 years old with acute or convalescent COVID-19.

V gene TRBV4-1 combines with J gene TRBJ2-7; TRBD1 aligns across 10 bases. The germline gives CDR1 MGHRA, CDR2 YSYEKL. Trimming took 0 bases from V and 2 from J; bases not matched to a gene: 1. The CDR3 loop spans 15 amino acids. CDR3 loop: CASSQEGQGPYEQYF. In nucleotides, the CDR3 is TGCGCCAGCAGCCAAGAGGGACAGGGGCCCTACGAGCAGTACTTC.

The rearrangement uses TRBV4-1 and TRBJ1-3; possibly TRBD1 for D (5 bases). From germline, CDR1 is MGHRA and CDR2 YSYEKL. Trimming shortened V by 1 base and J by 4 bases, and 11 bases separated the two germline ends. This CDR3 comprises 15 residues. The CDR3 spells CASSQGRVSGNTIYF. In nucleotides, the CDR3 is TGCGCCAGCAGCCAAGGCAGGGTGAGCGGAAACACCATATATTTT.

J is TRBJ2-7 and V is TRBV7-9, with a tentative D call TRBD1 (5 bases). The V gene's germline CDR1 is SEHNR and CDR2 FQNEAQ (reference sequence). Trimming took off 5 bases at V and 2 bases at J, with 22 bases between the two ends. CDR3 length equals 17 residues. CDR3 loop: CASSHRLGGDLTYEQYF. The DNA for the CDR3 is TGTGCCAGCAGCCACAGGCTTGGTGGGGATCTGACCTACGAGCAGTACTTC.

This clone appeared a single time. V is TRBV27 and J is TRBJ1-5, with D perhaps TRBD1 (6 bases). Between the trimmed V and J ends, which lost 4 bases and 7 bases, there was a span of 20 bases. Germline V gene data show CDR1 as MNHEY and CDR2 as SMNVEV (reference sequence). There are 16 residues in the CDR3. The CDR3 DNA follows: TGTGCCAGCAGTTCATACTTCACAGGGACCGGGCAGCCCCAGCATTTT. Its translation is CASSSYFTGTGQPQHF.

This chain links TRBV15 with TRBJ2-6, with 7 bases matching TRBD1. V shed 1 base and J 0 bases; nucleotides not matched to a gene: 3. CDR3 length: 17 residues. The V gene's germline CDR1 is LNHNV and CDR2 YYDKDF (reference sequence). The DNA for the CDR3 is TGTGCCACCAGCAGAGGGGACAGCATCTCTGGGGCCAACGTCCTGACTTTC. Amino acids: CATSRGDSISGANVLTF.

The chain recombines TRBV3-1 (or the pseudogene TRBV3-2) with TRBJ1-1; D unresolved. Germline V gene sequence: CDR1 LGHDT, CDR2 YNNKEL (reference sequence). CDR3 length: 13 amino acids. The V gene lost 1 base and the J gene lost 0 bases, with 3 bases spanning the gap. The CDR3 protein is CASSQVLNTEAFF. The CDR3, as DNA: TGTGCCAGCAGCCAAGTATTGAACACTGAAGCTTTCTTT.

This clone was observed a few times. The genes are TRBV5-4 and TRBJ2-7; 8 bases are a match to TRBD2. Unmatched junction bases numbered 12, after V lost 4 bases and J lost 6 bases. The CDR3 spans 15 residues. Germline assignment: CDR1 SGHNT and CDR2 YYREEE (reference sequence). The DNA for the CDR3 is TGTGCCAGCAGCAGACCCGGGAGGGCGCCCCCCGAGCAGTACTTC. Protein: CASSRPGRAPPEQYF.

The chain employs TRBV10-3 and TRBJ2-3; tentatively, D is TRBD2 (6 bases). The CDR3 is 14 amino acids. Germline V gene lookup returns CDR1 ENHRY and CDR2 SYGVKD. The V and J ends lost 11 bases and 6 bases respectively, with 21 bases between them. CDR3 nucleotide sequence: TGTGCCTTATCAGTGGACGGGGGTTATGATACGCAGTATTTT. Translation: CALSVDGGYDTQYF.

V usage is TRBV6-5 and J usage is TRBJ2-3; D might be TRBD2 (6 bases). The CDR3 consists of 15 residues. Trimming pared 8 bases from V and 2 bases from J, leaving 17 bases between. The germline V gene encodes CDR1 MNHEY and CDR2 SVGAGI. The CDR3 DNA reads as TGTGCCAGCGGGAGACGGGGGAGTCCCACAGATACGCAGTATTTT. It translates to CASGRRGSPTDTQYF.